The 14 T cell receptor beta chains in this list originate from one sample, sequenced in a study of blood T cell repertoires in COVID-19 (dated by TCRdb to about 2020). Library preparation used the immunoSEQ multiplex PCR assay. The table comes from immuneACCESS by way of TCRdb, which keeps in-frame sequences with V and J called. Part of the clones is missing from these tables; in studies checked, under half for an unresolved V gene and the rest for unknown reasons. The sample table lists about 74,000 clones, around nine tenths of them with a count of one. Of the sample, roughly 4.8% falls within the top ten clones. Source material: peripheral blood. Receptor source: a woman of 80 years or more with acute or convalescent COVID-19.

This chain joins TRBV6-5 and TRBJ2-7; TRBD2 matches 7 bases. The V gene end was trimmed by 0 bases and the J gene end by 1 base; junction bases not matched to a gene: 3. CDR1 is MNHEY and CDR2 is SVGAGI in the germline V gene. CDR3 size: 15 residues. CDR3 residues: CASSYSGGESYEQYF. Here the CDR3 DNA reads TGTGCCAGCAGTTACTCGGGAGGGGAATCCTACGAGCAGTACTTC.

V is TRBV6-5 and J is TRBJ2-6, with a weak D call TRBD1 (5 bases). V was clipped by 10 bases and J by 3 bases, with 10 bases between them. The CDR3 runs to 13 residues. The germline CDR1 and CDR2 sequences are MNHEY and SVGAGI. Here the CDR3 DNA reads TGTGCCACCCAGGGTGGTGGGGCCAACGTCCTGACTTTC. Translated, it gives CATQGGGANVLTF.

J is TRBJ2-5 and V is TRBV10-3; 11 positions agree with TRBD2. CDR1 is ENHRY and CDR2 is SYGVKD in the germline V gene. This CDR3 spans 16 amino acids. Unmatched junction bases numbered 4, after V lost 2 bases and J lost 2 bases. The CDR3 DNA is TGTGCCATCAGTGAGACCGGGACTAGCGGTCAAGAGACCCAGTACTTC. Encoded protein: CAISETGTSGQETQYF.

This chain connects TRBV3-1 (or the pseudogene TRBV3-2) to TRBJ1-6; D is ambiguous. The ends were cut back, 4 bases at V and 7 bases at J, with 11 bases in the middle. This CDR3 contains 14 residues. Germline V gene lookup returns CDR1 LGHDT and CDR2 YNNKEL (reference sequence). For the CDR3, the DNA is TGTGCCAGCAGCCCCTCGAGTCAAAATTCACCCCTCCACTTT. Translating it yields CASSPSSQNSPLHF.

V is TRBV12-3 or TRBV12-4 and J is TRBJ2-1, with 11 positions matching TRBD2. With V trimmed by 4 bases and J by 15 bases, 8 bases remained unmatched. The CDR3 loop spans 13 amino acids. This CDR3 is CASSSGLAVSLFF. The CDR3 DNA reads TGTGCCAGCAGTTCGGGACTAGCGGTCTCTTTGTTCTTC.

The chain has TRBV15 and TRBJ1-1, with D possibly matching TRBD1 (5 bases). CDR1 is LNHNV, CDR2 YYDKDF, per germline (reference sequence). V shed 2 bases and J shed 4 bases, with 20 bases lying between them. This CDR3 spans 17 amino acids. The DNA of the CDR3 is TGTGCCACCAGCAGAACGGGGGACCTTAGGGCCGGCACTGAAGCTTTCTTT. Amino acid sequence: CATSRTGDLRAGTEAFF.

A single count supports this clone. This chain connects TRBV5-1 to TRBJ1-2; TRBD1 matches 9 bases. CDR3 size: 14 residues. V gave up 4 bases and J gave up 8 bases; unmatched junction bases: 9. The germline V gene has CDR1 SGHRS and CDR2 YFSETQ. CDR3 loop: CASSPSGDREGYTF. The CDR3 nucleotides read TGCGCCAGCAGCCCCTCCGGGGACAGGGAAGGCTACACCTTC.

The CDR3 DNA sequence: TGTGCCAGCTCACCACTTAGCGGACAGGGATGGGAAAAACTGTTTTTT. This encodes CASSPLSGQGWEKLFF. This rearrangement joins TRBV18 to TRBJ1-4, with 8 bases identical to TRBD1. The germline CDR1 and CDR2 sequences are KGHSH and LQKENI. Trimming removed 1 base from V and 8 bases from J; junction bases left unmatched: 9. The CDR3 is 16 residues long.

This sequence joins TRBV7-2 and TRBJ1-5; tentative D call: TRBD1 (6 bases). The length of the CDR3 is 18 residues. CDR1 and CDR2 (germline): SGHTA, FQGNSA. V lost 0 bases, J lost 2 bases, and 17 bases lay in between. CDR3 nucleotides: TGTGCCAGCAGCTTAGCCCCCTACAGGGCTCGGGGCAATCAGCCCCAGCATTTT. This translates into CASSLAPYRARGNQPQHF.

This chain links TRBV5-6 with TRBJ2-6; D is possibly TRBD1 (5 bases). This CDR3 contains 17 residues. CDR1 and CDR2 (germline): SGHDT, YYEEEE. Trimming stripped 3 bases from V and 0 bases from J, with 13 bases between. CDR3 sequence: CASSSLTDHSGANVLTF. CDR3 in DNA: TGTGCCAGCAGCTCGCTGACAGACCACTCTGGGGCCAACGTCCTGACTTTC.

V usage is TRBV5-1 and J usage is TRBJ1-1, with D maybe TRBD1 (5 bases). V lost 4 bases to trimming and J lost 0 bases, with 10 bases between them. Per the germline V gene, CDR1 is SGHRS and CDR2 is YFSETQ. This CDR3 contains 14 residues. This chain's CDR3 is CASSPQVMNTEAFF. The CDR3 DNA reads TGCGCCAGCAGCCCACAGGTAATGAACACTGAAGCTTTCTTT.

The count of this clone is one. The gene calls are TRBV2 and TRBJ2-1; 7 bases fit TRBD2. The CDR3 runs to 15 residues. CDR1 and CDR2 (germline): SNHLY, FYNNEI. Germline trimming cut 3 bases from V and 6 bases from J; bases unmatched to any gene: 8. Here the CDR3 DNA reads TGTGCCAGCAGTGACCCTAGCGGCCCTTCCAATGAGCAGTTCTTC. Translation: CASSDPSGPSNEQFF.

This chain uses TRBV5-1 with TRBJ2-1; 7 bases align to TRBD1. Germline V gene sequence: CDR1 SGHRS, CDR2 YFSETQ. The length of the CDR3 is 16 residues. V gave up 0 bases and J gave up 2 bases; unmatched junction bases: 5. CDR3 residues: CASSLDGQAPYNEQFF. CDR3 DNA: TGCGCCAGCAGCTTGGACGGACAGGCGCCCTACAATGAGCAGTTCTTC.

The rearrangement links TRBV28 to TRBJ2-7; 13 bases agree with TRBD2. This CDR3 has 17 residues. CDR1 is MDHEN and CDR2 is SYDVKM in the germline V gene. V lost 1 base to trimming and J lost 2 bases; unmatched junction nucleotides: 5. CDR3 bases: TGTGCCAGCAGTTTATATGGGACTAGCGGGATACCCTACGAGCAGTACTTC. Its translation is CASSLYGTSGIPYEQYF.